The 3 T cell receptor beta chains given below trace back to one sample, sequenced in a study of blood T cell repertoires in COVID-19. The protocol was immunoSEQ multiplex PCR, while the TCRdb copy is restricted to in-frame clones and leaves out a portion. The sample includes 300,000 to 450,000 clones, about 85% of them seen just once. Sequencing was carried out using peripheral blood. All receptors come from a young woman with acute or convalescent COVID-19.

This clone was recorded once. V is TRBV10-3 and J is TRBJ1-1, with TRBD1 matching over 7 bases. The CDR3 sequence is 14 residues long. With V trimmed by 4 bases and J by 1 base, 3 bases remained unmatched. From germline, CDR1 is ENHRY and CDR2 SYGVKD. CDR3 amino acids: CAISAQGENTEAFF. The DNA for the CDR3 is TGTGCCATCAGTGCGCAGGGGGAGAACACTGAAGCTTTCTTT.

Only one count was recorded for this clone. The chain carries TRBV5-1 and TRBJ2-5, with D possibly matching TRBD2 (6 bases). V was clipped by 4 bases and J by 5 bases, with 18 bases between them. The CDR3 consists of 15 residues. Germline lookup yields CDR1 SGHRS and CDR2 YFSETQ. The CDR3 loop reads CASSPEAGRWETQYF. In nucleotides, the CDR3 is TGCGCCAGCAGCCCGGAGGCAGGGAGGTGGGAGACCCAGTACTTC.

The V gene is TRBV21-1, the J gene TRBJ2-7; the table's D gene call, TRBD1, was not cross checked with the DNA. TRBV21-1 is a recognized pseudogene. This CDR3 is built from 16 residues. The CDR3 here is CASSTPKGTGNYEQYF. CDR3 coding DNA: TGTGCCAGCAGCACCCCGAAGGGGACAGGGAACTACGAGCAGTACTTC.